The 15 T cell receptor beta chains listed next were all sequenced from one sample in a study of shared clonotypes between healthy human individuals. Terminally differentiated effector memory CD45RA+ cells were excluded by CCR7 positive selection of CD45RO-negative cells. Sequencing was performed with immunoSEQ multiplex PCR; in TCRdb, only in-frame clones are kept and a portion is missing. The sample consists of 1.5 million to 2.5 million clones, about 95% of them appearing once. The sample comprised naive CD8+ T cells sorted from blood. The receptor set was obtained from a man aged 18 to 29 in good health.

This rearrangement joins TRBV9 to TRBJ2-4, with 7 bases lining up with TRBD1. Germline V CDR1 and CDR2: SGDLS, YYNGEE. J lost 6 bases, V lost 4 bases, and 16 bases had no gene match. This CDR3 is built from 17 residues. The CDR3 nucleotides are TGTGCCAGCAGCCACTCTCGACAGGGACGGGATGGAAACATTCAGTACTTC. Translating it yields CASSHSRQGRDGNIQYF.

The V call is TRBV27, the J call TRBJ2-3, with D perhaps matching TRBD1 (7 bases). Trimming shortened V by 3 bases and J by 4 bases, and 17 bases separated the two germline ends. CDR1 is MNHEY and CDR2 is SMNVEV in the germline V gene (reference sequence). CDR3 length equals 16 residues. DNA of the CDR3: TGTGCCAGCAGTTTCGGGCCAGACAGGGAGGCAGATACGCAGTATTTT. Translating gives CASSFGPDREADTQYF.

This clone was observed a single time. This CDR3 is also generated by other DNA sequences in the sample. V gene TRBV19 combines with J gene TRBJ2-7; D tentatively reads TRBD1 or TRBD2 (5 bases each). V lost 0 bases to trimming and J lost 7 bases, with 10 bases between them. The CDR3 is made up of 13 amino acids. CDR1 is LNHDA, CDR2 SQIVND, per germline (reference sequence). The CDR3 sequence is CASSIDPGTEQYF. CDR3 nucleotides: TGTGCCAGTAGTATAGATCCCGGGACGGAGCAGTACTTC.

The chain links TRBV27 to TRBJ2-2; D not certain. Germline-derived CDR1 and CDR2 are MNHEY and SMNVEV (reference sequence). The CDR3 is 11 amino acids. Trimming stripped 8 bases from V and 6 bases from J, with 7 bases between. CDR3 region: CASRSPGELFF. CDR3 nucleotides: TGTGCCAGCCGCAGCCCCGGGGAGCTGTTTTTT.

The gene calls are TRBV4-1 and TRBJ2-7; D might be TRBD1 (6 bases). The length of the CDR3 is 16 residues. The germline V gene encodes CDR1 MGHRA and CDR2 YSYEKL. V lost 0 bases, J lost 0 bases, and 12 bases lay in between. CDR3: CASSQDPRGSSYEQYF. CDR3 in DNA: TGCGCCAGCAGCCAAGATCCTAGGGGGAGCTCCTACGAGCAGTACTTC.

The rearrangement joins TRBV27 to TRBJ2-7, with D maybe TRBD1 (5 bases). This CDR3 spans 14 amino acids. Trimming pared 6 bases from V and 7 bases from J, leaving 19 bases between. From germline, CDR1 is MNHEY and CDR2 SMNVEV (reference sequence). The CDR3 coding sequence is TGTGCCAGCAGCCCTTTCCCCAGGGTTGGAGAGCAGTACTTC. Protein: CASSPFPRVGEQYF.

The CDR3 loop is CASSAQGQGSTDTQYF. The CDR3 coding sequence is TGCGCCAGCAGCGCACAGGGTCAAGGTAGCACAGATACGCAGTATTTT. The J gene is TRBJ2-3, the V gene TRBV5-1, with TRBD1 as a possible D gene (6 bases). The ends were cut back, 4 bases at V and 0 bases at J, with 15 bases in the middle. Germline lookup yields CDR1 SGHRS and CDR2 YFSETQ. The CDR3 consists of 16 residues.

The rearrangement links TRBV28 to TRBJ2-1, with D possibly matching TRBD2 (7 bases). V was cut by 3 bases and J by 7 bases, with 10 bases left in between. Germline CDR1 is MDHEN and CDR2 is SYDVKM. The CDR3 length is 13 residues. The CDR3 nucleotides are TGTGCCAGCAGTTTGGGGGGGCCTAATGAGCAGTTCTTC. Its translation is CASSLGGPNEQFF.

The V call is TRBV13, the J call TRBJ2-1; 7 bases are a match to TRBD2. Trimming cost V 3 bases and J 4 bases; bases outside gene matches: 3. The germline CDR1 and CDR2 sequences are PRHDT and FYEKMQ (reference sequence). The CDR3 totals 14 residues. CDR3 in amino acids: CASSFPGGYNEQFF. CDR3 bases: TGTGCCAGCAGCTTTCCGGGGGGATACAATGAGCAGTTCTTC.

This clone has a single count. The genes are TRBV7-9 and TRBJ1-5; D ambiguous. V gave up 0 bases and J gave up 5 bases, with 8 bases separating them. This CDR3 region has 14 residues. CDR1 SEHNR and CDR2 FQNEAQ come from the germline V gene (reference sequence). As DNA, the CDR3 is TGTGCCAGCAGCTTAGCGTCAGGAGATCAGCCCCAGCATTTT. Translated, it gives CASSLASGDQPQHF.

The DNA of the CDR3 is TGTGCCAGCAGCTTAGAACAGTCCTCCTACGAGCAGTACTTC. Amino acid sequence: CASSLEQSSYEQYF. The chain is built from TRBV7-8 and TRBJ2-7; D is unresolved. The CDR3 has 14 amino acids. V was cut by 1 base and J by 0 bases, with 7 bases left in between. CDR1 and CDR2 from the germline V gene are SGHVS and FQNEAQ. The full variable domain, completed using reference TRBV7-8 and TRBJ2-7, is GAGVSQSPRYKVAKRGQDVALRCDPISGHVSLFWYQQALGQGPEFLTYFQNEAQLDKSGLPSDRFFAERPEGSVSTLKIQRTQQEDSAVYLCASSLEQSSYEQYFGPGTRLTVT.

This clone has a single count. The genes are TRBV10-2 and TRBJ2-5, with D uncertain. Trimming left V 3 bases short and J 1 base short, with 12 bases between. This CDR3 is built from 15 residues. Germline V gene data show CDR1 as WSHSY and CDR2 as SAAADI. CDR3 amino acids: CASSDRGVGQETQYF. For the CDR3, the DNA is TGCGCCAGCAGTGATCGAGGAGTGGGCCAAGAGACCCAGTACTTC.

The CDR3 sequence is CASSIGGQWNTEAFF. CDR3 nucleotide sequence: TGTGCCAGTAGTATAGGGGGGCAGTGGAACACTGAAGCTTTCTTT. The genes are TRBV19 and TRBJ1-1, with D possibly matching TRBD1 (6 bases). V was cut by 1 base and J by 1 base, with 10 bases left in between. Germline V gene data show CDR1 as LNHDA and CDR2 as SQIVND (reference sequence). The CDR3 contains 15 residues.

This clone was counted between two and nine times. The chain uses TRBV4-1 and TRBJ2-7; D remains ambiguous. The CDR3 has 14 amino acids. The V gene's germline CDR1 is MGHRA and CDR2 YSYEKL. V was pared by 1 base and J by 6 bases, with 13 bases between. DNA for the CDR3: TGCGCCAGCAGCCAAGTCGGGTCAGACGGCGAGCAGTACTTC. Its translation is CASSQVGSDGEQYF.

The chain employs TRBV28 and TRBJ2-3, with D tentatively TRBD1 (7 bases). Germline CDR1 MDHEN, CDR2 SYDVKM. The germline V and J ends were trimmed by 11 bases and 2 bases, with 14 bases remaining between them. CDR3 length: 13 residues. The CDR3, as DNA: TGTGCCTCGGAGGGGGCGAACACAGATACGCAGTATTTT. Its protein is CASEGANTDTQYF.